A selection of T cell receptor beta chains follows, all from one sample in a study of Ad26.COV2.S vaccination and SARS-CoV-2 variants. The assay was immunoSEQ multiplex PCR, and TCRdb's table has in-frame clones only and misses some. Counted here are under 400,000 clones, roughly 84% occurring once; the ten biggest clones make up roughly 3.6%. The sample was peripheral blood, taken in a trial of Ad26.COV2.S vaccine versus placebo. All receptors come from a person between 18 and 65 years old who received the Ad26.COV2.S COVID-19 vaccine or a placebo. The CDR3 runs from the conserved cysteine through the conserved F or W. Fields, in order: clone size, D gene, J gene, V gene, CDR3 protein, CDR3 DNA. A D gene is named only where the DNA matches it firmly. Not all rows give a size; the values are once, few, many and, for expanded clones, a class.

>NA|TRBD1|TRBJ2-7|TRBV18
CASSYAEGALNEQYF
TGTGCCAGCTCCTACGCTGAGGGGGCCTTGAACGAGCAGTACTTC
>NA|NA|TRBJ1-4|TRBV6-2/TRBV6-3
CASSYTHGGKLFF
TGTGCCAGCAGTTACACTCACGGGGGAAAACTGTTTTTT
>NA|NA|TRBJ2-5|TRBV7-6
CASSLTGLYQETQYF
TGTGCCAGTAGCCTAACAGGGTTGTACCAAGAGACCCAGTACTTC
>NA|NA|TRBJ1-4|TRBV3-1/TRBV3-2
CASSQRPFENEKLFF
TGTGCCAGCAGCCAAAGACCCTTTGAGAATGAAAAACTGTTTTTT
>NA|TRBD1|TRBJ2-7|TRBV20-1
CSASGTGGWYEQYF
TGCAGTGCTAGTGGTACAGGGGGGTGGTACGAGCAGTACTTC
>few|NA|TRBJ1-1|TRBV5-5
CASSLASILNTEAFF
TGTGCCAGCAGCTTGGCCTCAATCTTGAACACTGAAGCTTTCTTT
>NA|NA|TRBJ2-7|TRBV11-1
CASSLVGAGATYEQYF
TGTGCCAGCAGCTTAGTGGGGGCAGGCGCTACCTACGAGCAGTACTTC
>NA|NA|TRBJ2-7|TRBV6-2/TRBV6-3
CASSSRDTSYEQYF
TGTGCCAGCAGTTCCAGGGACACCTCCTACGAGCAGTACTTC
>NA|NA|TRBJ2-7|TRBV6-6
CASSYAPGYTYEQYF
TGTGCCAGCAGTTATGCCCCAGGGTACACCTACGAGCAGTACTTC
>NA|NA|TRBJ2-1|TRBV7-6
CASSLVLRGRSYNEQFF
TGTGCCAGCAGCTTAGTGTTGCGCGGGCGCTCCTACAATGAGCAGTTCTTC
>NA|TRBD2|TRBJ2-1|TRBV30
CAWSVLPSGENGEQFF
TGTGCCTGGAGTGTACTTCCTAGCGGGGAAAATGGTGAGCAGTTCTTC
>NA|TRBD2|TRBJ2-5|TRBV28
CASNYFGGTGETQYF
TGTGCCAGCAACTATTTCGGGGGGACGGGAGAGACCCAGTACTTC
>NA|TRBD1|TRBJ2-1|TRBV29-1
CSALGTGESYNEQFF
TGCAGCGCTCTCGGGACAGGGGAATCCTACAATGAGCAGTTCTTC
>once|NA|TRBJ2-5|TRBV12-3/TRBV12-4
CASSRGETQYF
TGTGCCAGCAGCCGCGGGGAGACCCAGTACTTC
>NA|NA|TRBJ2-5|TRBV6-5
CASSYYGDRQETQYF
TGTGCCAGCAGTTACTACGGGGACCGACAAGAGACCCAGTACTTC
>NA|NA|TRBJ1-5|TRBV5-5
CASSLGLQGNQPQHF
TGTGCCAGCAGCTTGGGGTTGCAAGGCAATCAGCCCCAGCATTTT
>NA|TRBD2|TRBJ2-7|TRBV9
CASTQGREGPYEQYF
TGTGCCAGCACTCAGGGGCGGGAGGGACCCTACGAGCAGTACTTC
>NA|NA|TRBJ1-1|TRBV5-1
CASADGWGEAFF
TGCGCCAGCGCCGACGGGTGGGGTGAAGCTTTCTTT
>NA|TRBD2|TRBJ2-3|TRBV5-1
CASSLIAGGPTDTQYF
TGCGCCAGCAGCTTGATCGCGGGGGGCCCCACAGATACGCAGTATTTT
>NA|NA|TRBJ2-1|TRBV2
CASNRYNEQFF
TGTGCCAGCAATCGGTACAATGAGCAGTTCTTC
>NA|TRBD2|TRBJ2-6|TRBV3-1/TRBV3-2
CASSQGTSGSGANVLTF
TGTGCCAGCAGCCAAGGGACTAGCGGTTCTGGGGCCAACGTCCTGACTTTC
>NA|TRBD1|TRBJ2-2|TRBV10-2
CASVGQGDTGELFF
TGCGCCAGCGTTGGACAGGGTGACACCGGGGAGCTGTTTTTT
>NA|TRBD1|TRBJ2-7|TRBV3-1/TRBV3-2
CASSLSTGDSYEQYF
TGTGCCAGCAGCCTAAGTACAGGGGACTCCTACGAGCAGTACTTC
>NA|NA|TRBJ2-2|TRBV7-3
CASSLSTSGELFF
TGTGCCAGCAGCTTATCGACTTCCGGGGAGCTGTTTTTT
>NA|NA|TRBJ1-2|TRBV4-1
CASSQEGYGYTF
TGCGCCAGCAGCCAAGAGGGCTATGGCTACACCTTC
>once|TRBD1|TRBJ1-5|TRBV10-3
CAISMDREQPQHF
TGTGCCATCAGTATGGACAGGGAACAGCCCCAGCATTTT
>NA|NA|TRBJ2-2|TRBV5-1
CASSLYGANTGELFF
TGCGCCAGCAGCTTATATGGGGCGAACACCGGGGAGCTGTTTTTT
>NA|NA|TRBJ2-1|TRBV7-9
CASSLAGGGPAEQFF
TGTGCCAGCAGCTTAGCGGGCGGGGGCCCTGCGGAGCAGTTCTTC
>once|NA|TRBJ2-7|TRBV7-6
CASSPSTSSYEQYF
TGTGCCAGCAGCCCCTCGACTAGCTCCTACGAGCAGTACTTC
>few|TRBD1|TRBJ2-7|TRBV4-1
CASSQTGTGAYEQYF
TGCGCCAGCAGCCAGACCGGGACAGGAGCCTACGAGCAGTACTTC
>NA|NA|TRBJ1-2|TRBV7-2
CASSPLSQRHNYGYTF
TGTGCCAGCAGCCCTCTATCACAACGTCATAACTATGGCTACACCTTC
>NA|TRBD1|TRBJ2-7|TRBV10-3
CAISVGQGVYDEQYF
TGTGCCATCAGTGTAGGACAGGGCGTGTACGACGAGCAGTACTTC
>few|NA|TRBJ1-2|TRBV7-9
CASSECYTF
TGTGCCAGCAGCGAATGCTACACCTTC
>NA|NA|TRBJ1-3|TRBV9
CASSGGFSGNTIYF
TGTGCCAGCAGCGGGGGATTCTCTGGAAACACCATATATTTT
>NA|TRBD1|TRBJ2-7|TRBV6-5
CASSFGDRGAYEQYF
TGTGCCAGCAGCTTTGGGGACAGGGGAGCCTACGAGCAGTACTTC